This is a list of T cell receptor beta chains from one sample in a study of spatial heterogeneity in lung cancer. TCRdb independently ran MiXCR on the 5' RACE reads; one entry per CDR3 protein. The sample has more than 15,000 distinct CDR3 sequences, about 6.5% seen once. The specimen comprised lung tumor tissue, sampled at surgery. The receptors were gathered from a female donor with early-stage non-small cell lung cancer. Both conserved end residues are part of each CDR3. D genes are given only for firm matches. The size field is filled for only some rows; it gives once, few, many or a size class.

DNA	CDR3	V	length	J	D	size
TGTGCCAGCAGCCCCGGAGGTCCAGATACGCAGTATTTT	CASSPGGPDTQYF	TRBV7-2	13	TRBJ2-3	.	many
TGTGCCAGCGCCCCCCAGTACACTGAAGCTTTCTTT	CASAPQYTEAFF	TRBV2	12	TRBJ1-1	.	many
TGTGCCAGCAGTGCCACTAGCGGAAGCACAGATACGCAGTATTTT	CASSATSGSTDTQYF	TRBV6-1	15	TRBJ2-3	TRBD2	many
TGTGCCAGCAGTACAGGGTTTCCGGAAAAAGAAGCTTTCTTT	CASSTGFPEKEAFF	TRBV27	14	TRBJ1-1	.	many
TGTGCCAGCAGCTTACCGGGACCTCGGGACACCATATATTTT	CASSLPGPRDTIYF	TRBV12-3/TRBV12-4	14	TRBJ1-3	.	many
TGTGCCAGCGGGGGGAATGAGCAGTTCTTC	CASGGNEQFF	TRBV2	10	TRBJ2-1	.	.
TGTGCCAGCAGGCAGCTTCTGAGGGACCTCCACTTT	CASRQLLRDLHF	TRBV28	12	TRBJ1-6	.	.
TGTGCCAGCAGCGATGCGGGGTACGAGCAGTACTTC	CASSDAGYEQYF	TRBV5-4	12	TRBJ2-7	.	many
TGTGCCATCAGGGCAACCGGGACTAGGGGCGCCGAGCAGTACTTC	CAIRATGTRGAEQYF	TRBV10-3	15	TRBJ2-7	TRBD2	many
TGCGCCAGCAGCTCGGTCGGAGCTGGAGATACGCAGTATTTT	CASSSVGAGDTQYF	TRBV5-1	14	TRBJ2-3	.	.
TGTGCCAGCATGGGGAACCCTTGGGGAGCTTTCTTT	CASMGNPWGAFF	TRBV3-1	12	TRBJ1-1	.	many
TGCGCCAGCAGCGTCCCAGGGGGAGGACGGCATGAGCAGTTCTTC	CASSVPGGGRHEQFF	TRBV5-1	15	TRBJ2-1	.	many
TGTGCCAGCAGGGGGACAGGGGGCGCCTATGGCTACACCTTC	CASRGTGGAYGYTF	TRBV5-6	14	TRBJ1-2	TRBD1	many
TGTGCCAGCAGTTTACGGGTTTACTACGAGCAGTACTTC	CASSLRVYYEQYF	TRBV28	13	TRBJ2-7	.	.
TGTGCCAGCAGTTTAGGGGGATTCTCTGGGGCCAACGTCCTGACTTTC	CASSLGGFSGANVLTF	TRBV28	16	TRBJ2-6	.	many
TGTGCCAGCAGCCCCCGGTCCCCAAATTCGGCCAATGAGCAGTTCTTC	CASSPRSPNSANEQFF	TRBV6-2/TRBV6-3	16	TRBJ2-1	.	many
TGTGCCAGCAGCAATGGGGAGACCTACGAGCAGTACTTC	CASSNGETYEQYF	TRBV12-3/TRBV12-4	13	TRBJ2-7	.	medium-sized
TGTGCCAGCAGTTTATCCTTACAAGGGAAGGTCGTACCAGATACGCAGTATTTT	CASSLSLQGKVVPDTQYF	TRBV27	18	TRBJ2-3	.	few
TGTGCCAGTAGTAGGGAATACTCCTACAATGAGCAGTTCTTC	CASSREYSYNEQFF	TRBV28	14	TRBJ2-1	.	many
TGTGCCAGCAGCTTAGCGACCGATCAGCCCCAGCATTTT	CASSLATDQPQHF	TRBV11-1	13	TRBJ1-5	.	.
TGTGCCATGGGTAAGAATGAGCAGTTCTTC	CAMGKNEQFF	TRBV6-2/TRBV6-3	10	TRBJ2-1	.	many
TGTGCCAGCAGCTTAGGAGAGGCGAACTACAATGAGCAGTTCTTC	CASSLGEANYNEQFF	TRBV7-9	15	TRBJ2-1	.	few
TGTGCCAGCAGCTCTCTAGCGGGAGAGAGGAATGAGCAGTTCTTC	CASSSLAGERNEQFF	TRBV7-3	15	TRBJ2-1	TRBD2	many
TGCGCCAGCAGCCAAGACGGCCGAGGGGGTAGCAATCAGCCCCAGCATTTT	CASSQDGRGGSNQPQHF	TRBV4-3	17	TRBJ1-5	.	medium-sized
TGCAGTGCTGATGCCGTACAGGTCACGGGCAATGAGCAGTTCTTC	CSADAVQVTGNEQFF	TRBV20-1	15	TRBJ2-1	.	many
TGTGCCATCGAATCGGTCAGGGTCGGGACTGAAGCTTTCTTT	CAIESVRVGTEAFF	TRBV28	14	TRBJ1-1	.	medium-sized
TGTGCCAGCAGCTTTCGGCTAGCGGGAGCTTACGAGCAGTACTTC	CASSFRLAGAYEQYF	TRBV5-5	15	TRBJ2-7	TRBD2	many
TGTGCCAGCAGGTTAGGGCCCGAGATGAACACTGAAGCTTTCTTT	CASRLGPEMNTEAFF	TRBV9	15	TRBJ1-1	.	few
TGTGCCAGCAGACGGGGGCACTACAATGAGCAGTTCTTC	CASRRGHYNEQFF	TRBV28	13	TRBJ2-1	.	many
TGCGCCAGCAGCTTGGCCGGGACAGGGTTTACGGAGACCCAGTACTTC	CASSLAGTGFTETQYF	TRBV5-1	16	TRBJ2-5	TRBD1	many
TGTGCCAGCAGCGGACTAGGGGTCCTCTACGAGCAGTACTTC	CASSGLGVLYEQYF	TRBV28	14	TRBJ2-7	TRBD2	many
TGTGCCAGCAGCACCAATAGCGGGAATACGCAGTATTTT	CASSTNSGNTQYF	TRBV2	13	TRBJ2-3	TRBD2	many